A selection of T cell receptor beta chains follows, all from one sample in a study of T cell responses to AZD1222 COVID-19 vaccine. Assay used: immunoSEQ multiplex PCR; TCRdb lists only in-frame clones, some missing. The table has 170,000 or so clones, 80% to 90% seen once. The sample in question was peripheral blood, obtained 28 days after the second AZD1222 dose. Receptors were obtained from an adult who received the AZD1222 COVID-19 vaccine. CDR3s include the opening cysteine and the closing phenylalanine or tryptophan. A D gene is named only where the DNA matches it firmly. Expanded clones get a size class; other rows say once, few or many, or leave the size out.

d_call: TRBD2
v_call: TRBV7-6
cdr3_length: 18
clone_size: NA
j_call: TRBJ2-1
cdr3_nt: TGTGCCAGCAGCTTAACCCGCGAAACTAGCGGACGATACAATGAGCAGTTCTTC
cdr3_aa: CASSLTRETSGRYNEQFF

d_call: NA
v_call: TRBV7-9
cdr3_length: 17
clone_size: NA
j_call: TRBJ2-7
cdr3_nt: TGTGCCAGCAGCCGAACCCCAAACCGGGACGGACACTACGAGCAGTACTTC
cdr3_aa: CASSRTPNRDGHYEQYF

d_call: NA
v_call: TRBV6-4
cdr3_length: 13
clone_size: NA
j_call: TRBJ1-5
cdr3_nt: TGTGCCAGCGCGGACGGGATCGGGCAGCCCCAGCATTTT
cdr3_aa: CASADGIGQPQHF

d_call: NA
v_call: TRBV12-5
cdr3_length: 16
clone_size: NA
j_call: TRBJ1-2
cdr3_nt: TGTGCTAGTGGTTTCCCTACCAAAGGGCAAAGCTATGGCTACACCTTC
cdr3_aa: CASGFPTKGQSYGYTF

d_call: NA
v_call: TRBV5-1
cdr3_length: 15
clone_size: NA
j_call: TRBJ2-3
cdr3_nt: TGCGCCAGCAGCTTGATCGGTGGACGGATAGATACGCAGTATTTT
cdr3_aa: CASSLIGGRIDTQYF

d_call: NA
v_call: TRBV5-1
cdr3_length: 14
clone_size: once
j_call: TRBJ2-2
cdr3_nt: TGCGCCAGCATAGCCCCCGCTGGCACCGGGGAGCTGTTTTTT
cdr3_aa: CASIAPAGTGELFF

d_call: NA
v_call: TRBV7-2
cdr3_length: 14
clone_size: once
j_call: TRBJ2-3
cdr3_nt: TGTGCCAGCAGCTTAGTCGCTGCTTTCGATACGCAGTATTTT
cdr3_aa: CASSLVAAFDTQYF

d_call: NA
v_call: TRBV9
cdr3_length: 16
clone_size: NA
j_call: TRBJ1-6
cdr3_nt: TGTGCCAGCAGCGTAGAGGCCCAGGGAACGGTTAGGCCCCTCCACTTT
cdr3_aa: CASSVEAQGTVRPLHF

d_call: NA
v_call: TRBV2
cdr3_length: 11
clone_size: NA
j_call: TRBJ1-1
cdr3_nt: TGTGCCAGCAGTAAATTGTTTGAAGCTTTCTTT
cdr3_aa: CASSKLFEAFF

d_call: NA
v_call: TRBV19
cdr3_length: 14
clone_size: few
j_call: TRBJ2-7
cdr3_nt: TGTGCCAGTAGTAGGGTTCACGGGAGCTACGAGCAGTACTTC
cdr3_aa: CASSRVHGSYEQYF

d_call: TRBD1
v_call: TRBV7-9
cdr3_length: 13
clone_size: NA
j_call: TRBJ2-5
cdr3_nt: TGTGCCAGCAGCCGAGGACAGGGGGAGACCCAGTACTTC
cdr3_aa: CASSRGQGETQYF

d_call: TRBD1
v_call: TRBV7-2
cdr3_length: 15
clone_size: once
j_call: TRBJ1-2
cdr3_nt: TGTGCCAGCAGCCTCGGGACAGGGGCTGGGTATGGCTACACCTTC
cdr3_aa: CASSLGTGAGYGYTF

d_call: TRBD1
v_call: TRBV6-4
cdr3_length: 16
clone_size: NA
j_call: TRBJ2-2
cdr3_nt: TGTGCCAGCAGTCGAGCCGGGACAGGTGGGACCGGGGAGCTGTTTTTT
cdr3_aa: CASSRAGTGGTGELFF

d_call: TRBD1
v_call: TRBV7-8
cdr3_length: 16
clone_size: NA
j_call: TRBJ1-5
cdr3_nt: TGTGCCAGCAGCCCACAGACAGGGGTCCCCAATCAGCCCCAGCATTTT
cdr3_aa: CASSPQTGVPNQPQHF

d_call: NA
v_call: TRBV6-5
cdr3_length: 15
clone_size: once
j_call: TRBJ1-2
cdr3_nt: TGTGCCAGCAGTCCAGGGGTGGACGCTAACTATGGCTACACCTTC
cdr3_aa: CASSPGVDANYGYTF

d_call: NA
v_call: TRBV5-6
cdr3_length: 15
clone_size: NA
j_call: TRBJ1-1
cdr3_nt: TGTGCCAGCAGCTTGTTTCAGGGGCCGAACACTGAAGCTTTCTTT
cdr3_aa: CASSLFQGPNTEAFF

d_call: TRBD1
v_call: TRBV7-9
cdr3_length: 13
clone_size: NA
j_call: TRBJ2-5
cdr3_nt: TGTGCCAGCAGCTTGGGACAGACCGAGACCCAGTACTTC
cdr3_aa: CASSLGQTETQYF

d_call: NA
v_call: TRBV9
cdr3_length: 16
clone_size: NA
j_call: TRBJ1-6
cdr3_nt: TGTGCCAGCAGCTTCACCCAGGGCCCCTATAATTCACCCCTCCACTTT
cdr3_aa: CASSFTQGPYNSPLHF

d_call: TRBD2
v_call: TRBV2
cdr3_length: 15
clone_size: NA
j_call: TRBJ2-2
cdr3_nt: TGTGCCAGCAGTGCCAGCGGGGGGGCCCTCGGGGAGCTGTTTTTT
cdr3_aa: CASSASGGALGELFF

d_call: TRBD2
v_call: TRBV6-5
cdr3_length: 14
clone_size: NA
j_call: TRBJ2-7
cdr3_nt: TGTGCGGGGAGGGTGGGGGGTGCCCCCTACGAGCAGTACTTC
cdr3_aa: CAGRVGGAPYEQYF

d_call: TRBD2
v_call: TRBV11-3
cdr3_length: 13
clone_size: NA
j_call: TRBJ2-7
cdr3_nt: TGTGCCAGCAGCCAGTGGACTAGTTCCGAGCAGTACTTC
cdr3_aa: CASSQWTSSEQYF

d_call: TRBD1
v_call: TRBV29-1
cdr3_length: 15
clone_size: NA
j_call: TRBJ1-1
cdr3_nt: TGCAGCGCTGCGACAGGGGCGAATTGGCGGACTGAAGCTTTCTTT
cdr3_aa: CSAATGANWRTEAFF

d_call: TRBD2
v_call: TRBV28
cdr3_length: 16
clone_size: NA
j_call: TRBJ2-7
cdr3_nt: TGTGCCAGCACTCCTACAGGCGGGGGGGGCGCCTACGAGCAGTACTTC
cdr3_aa: CASTPTGGGGAYEQYF

d_call: NA
v_call: TRBV29-1
cdr3_length: 14
clone_size: NA
j_call: TRBJ2-3
cdr3_nt: TGCAGCGTTGTGTCCCCTTCTAGCACAGATACGCAGTATTTT
cdr3_aa: CSVVSPSSTDTQYF

d_call: TRBD1
v_call: TRBV25-1
cdr3_length: 14
clone_size: NA
j_call: TRBJ1-6
cdr3_nt: TGTGCCAGCAGTGGGGACAGGGGGAATTCACCCCTCCACTTT
cdr3_aa: CASSGDRGNSPLHF

d_call: TRBD2
v_call: TRBV4-2
cdr3_length: 17
clone_size: NA
j_call: TRBJ2-5
cdr3_nt: TGTGCCAGCAGCCAAGATCTGTCTAGCGGGGGGGAAGAGACCCAGTACTTC
cdr3_aa: CASSQDLSSGGEETQYF

d_call: TRBD1
v_call: TRBV28
cdr3_length: 17
clone_size: NA
j_call: TRBJ1-2
cdr3_nt: TGTGCCAGCAGTCCGCAGGGGGGGTCGCATCCCCTCTATGGCTACACCTTC
cdr3_aa: CASSPQGGSHPLYGYTF

d_call: TRBD1
v_call: TRBV2
cdr3_length: 15
clone_size: NA
j_call: TRBJ2-1
cdr3_nt: TGTGCCAGCAGCCGACAGGGGGCCCCCGTTGATGAGCAGTTCTTC
cdr3_aa: CASSRQGAPVDEQFF

d_call: TRBD1
v_call: TRBV24-1
cdr3_length: 15
clone_size: NA
j_call: TRBJ1-2
cdr3_nt: TGTGCCACCAGTGATAGCTACAGGGGAAACTATGGCTACACCTTC
cdr3_aa: CATSDSYRGNYGYTF

d_call: NA
v_call: TRBV7-2
cdr3_length: 13
clone_size: once
j_call: TRBJ1-5
cdr3_nt: TGTGCCAGCAGCTCTACAGTGAACCAGCCCCAGCATTTT
cdr3_aa: CASSSTVNQPQHF

d_call: TRBD1
v_call: TRBV19
cdr3_length: 14
clone_size: NA
j_call: TRBJ2-7
cdr3_nt: TGTGCCAGTAGGCCGGGACAGGGACCCTACGAGCAGTACTTC
cdr3_aa: CASRPGQGPYEQYF

d_call: TRBD1
v_call: TRBV4-3
cdr3_length: 14
clone_size: NA
j_call: TRBJ1-2
cdr3_nt: TGCGCCAGCAGCCAAGAACAGGGGCCCTATGGCTACACCTTC
cdr3_aa: CASSQEQGPYGYTF

d_call: NA
v_call: TRBV5-4
cdr3_length: 13
clone_size: NA
j_call: TRBJ1-4
cdr3_nt: TGTGCCAGCAGCGGGGGGGCCGGCGAAAAACTGTTTTTT
cdr3_aa: CASSGGAGEKLFF

d_call: TRBD1
v_call: TRBV30
cdr3_length: 16
clone_size: NA
j_call: TRBJ2-7
cdr3_nt: TGTGCCTGGACCCCGATTGGGGACAGGGGAAACTACGAGCAGTACTTC
cdr3_aa: CAWTPIGDRGNYEQYF

d_call: TRBD1
v_call: TRBV4-3
cdr3_length: 17
clone_size: NA
j_call: TRBJ2-5
cdr3_nt: TGCGCCAGCAGCCAAGTCGGTCGGACAGGGGGTCAAGAGACCCAGTACTTC
cdr3_aa: CASSQVGRTGGQETQYF

d_call: TRBD1
v_call: TRBV7-6
cdr3_length: 16
clone_size: NA
j_call: TRBJ1-6
cdr3_nt: TGTGCCAGCAGCTCCGGGACAGGGGGCGGTAATTCACCCCTCCACTTT
cdr3_aa: CASSSGTGGGNSPLHF

d_call: TRBD1
v_call: TRBV10-3
cdr3_length: 15
clone_size: NA
j_call: TRBJ2-5
cdr3_nt: TGTGCCATCAGTGAACCGGGACAGGGGGGCGGGACCCAGTACTTC
cdr3_aa: CAISEPGQGGGTQYF

d_call: TRBD1
v_call: TRBV30
cdr3_length: 14
clone_size: NA
j_call: TRBJ1-6
cdr3_nt: TGTGCCTGGAGTCCCGACAGGGGGTTTTCACCCCTCCACTTT
cdr3_aa: CAWSPDRGFSPLHF

d_call: TRBD1
v_call: TRBV6-2/TRBV6-3
cdr3_length: 15
clone_size: NA
j_call: TRBJ2-7
cdr3_nt: TGTGCCAGCAGCCTGGGACAGGGGAGACCCTACGAGCAGTACTTC
cdr3_aa: CASSLGQGRPYEQYF

d_call: NA
v_call: TRBV6-5
cdr3_length: 15
clone_size: NA
j_call: TRBJ1-5
cdr3_nt: TGTGCCAGCAGTCCCCAGGGTCTAAGCAATCAGCCCCAGCATTTT
cdr3_aa: CASSPQGLSNQPQHF

d_call: NA
v_call: TRBV5-1
cdr3_length: 15
clone_size: once
j_call: TRBJ2-2
cdr3_nt: TGCGCCAGCGCCCCTGGGCAGGGGAGCACCGGGGAGCTGTTTTTT
cdr3_aa: CASAPGQGSTGELFF

d_call: TRBD1
v_call: TRBV10-1
cdr3_length: 14
clone_size: NA
j_call: TRBJ1-6
cdr3_nt: TGCGCCAGCAGCCGGGACAGGGTGAATTCACCCCTCCACTTT
cdr3_aa: CASSRDRVNSPLHF

d_call: TRBD1
v_call: TRBV7-2
cdr3_length: 16
clone_size: NA
j_call: TRBJ1-2
cdr3_nt: TGTGCCAGCAGCCCATCCCGGGGACAGGGGGCGCGTGGCTACACCTTC
cdr3_aa: CASSPSRGQGARGYTF

d_call: NA
v_call: TRBV7-9
cdr3_length: 14
clone_size: NA
j_call: TRBJ2-4
cdr3_nt: TGTGCCAGCAGCTTTGGACAGGCCAAAAACATTCAGTACTTC
cdr3_aa: CASSFGQAKNIQYF

d_call: TRBD1
v_call: TRBV6-5
cdr3_length: 15
clone_size: NA
j_call: TRBJ1-1
cdr3_nt: TGTGCCAGCAGTTACGCGGGACAGATAAACACTGAAGCTTTCTTT
cdr3_aa: CASSYAGQINTEAFF

d_call: NA
v_call: TRBV6-2/TRBV6-3
cdr3_length: 15
clone_size: NA
j_call: TRBJ1-6
cdr3_nt: TGTGCCAGCAGTCCCCGGGAACGCACTAATTCACCCCTCCACTTT
cdr3_aa: CASSPRERTNSPLHF

d_call: NA
v_call: TRBV5-1
cdr3_length: 13
clone_size: NA
j_call: TRBJ1-1
cdr3_nt: TGCGCCAGCAGCTTTAATCCGAACACTGAAGCTTTCTTT
cdr3_aa: CASSFNPNTEAFF

d_call: TRBD1
v_call: TRBV2
cdr3_length: 13
clone_size: once
j_call: TRBJ1-5
cdr3_nt: TGTGCCAGCGAACAGGGGGCACGTCAGCCCCAGCATTTT
cdr3_aa: CASEQGARQPQHF

d_call: TRBD1
v_call: TRBV5-1
cdr3_length: 16
clone_size: NA
j_call: TRBJ2-4
cdr3_nt: TGCGCCAGCAGCTCCTACCAGGGGGTCTTGATGGACATTCAGTACTTC
cdr3_aa: CASSSYQGVLMDIQYF

d_call: NA
v_call: TRBV9
cdr3_length: 14
clone_size: NA
j_call: TRBJ2-7
cdr3_nt: TGTGCCAGCAGCGTAGCCAGCAGCTCCTACGAGCAGTACTTC
cdr3_aa: CASSVASSSYEQYF

d_call: TRBD1
v_call: TRBV4-1
cdr3_length: 15
clone_size: NA
j_call: TRBJ1-2
cdr3_nt: TGCGCCAGCAGCCAAGATACCGGACAGGGTTTTGGCTACACCTTC
cdr3_aa: CASSQDTGQGFGYTF

d_call: NA
v_call: TRBV10-3
cdr3_length: 12
clone_size: NA
j_call: TRBJ2-3
cdr3_nt: TGTGCCATCAGTGCCATCGAGGATACGCAGTATTTT
cdr3_aa: CAISAIEDTQYF

d_call: TRBD2
v_call: TRBV7-6
cdr3_length: 16
clone_size: NA
j_call: TRBJ2-1
cdr3_nt: TGTGCCAGCAGCCGTACTAGCGGCCAAACCAGGGATGAGCAGTTCTTC
cdr3_aa: CASSRTSGQTRDEQFF

d_call: TRBD2
v_call: TRBV10-3
cdr3_length: 14
clone_size: NA
j_call: TRBJ2-2
cdr3_nt: TGTGCCATCGGGGCTAGCGGGGACACCGGGGAGCTGTTTTTT
cdr3_aa: CAIGASGDTGELFF

d_call: NA
v_call: TRBV30
cdr3_length: 14
clone_size: NA
j_call: TRBJ1-2
cdr3_nt: TGTGCCTGGAGCCTAACGGGACGAAGCTATGGCTACACCTTC
cdr3_aa: CAWSLTGRSYGYTF

d_call: TRBD2
v_call: TRBV2
cdr3_length: 15
clone_size: NA
j_call: TRBJ2-7
cdr3_nt: TGTGCCAGCAGTGAGGGACTAGCGGGGGCCTACGAGCAGTACTTC
cdr3_aa: CASSEGLAGAYEQYF

d_call: NA
v_call: TRBV5-6
cdr3_length: 16
clone_size: few
j_call: TRBJ2-1
cdr3_nt: TGTGCCAGCAGCCCTGAGACGGATATCATCTACAATGAGCAGTTCTTC
cdr3_aa: CASSPETDIIYNEQFF

d_call: NA
v_call: TRBV7-3
cdr3_length: 15
clone_size: NA
j_call: TRBJ1-5
cdr3_nt: TGTGCCAGCAGCTTAAAGGGGGGGGCCAATCAGCCCCAGCATTTT
cdr3_aa: CASSLKGGANQPQHF